This T cell receptor beta chain appears in the sequencing data of a study of cytomegalovirus exposure and HLA in healthy donors. Details on this clone: What it binds is not known. Within the sample, other DNA sequences also encode this same CDR3.

Study results and caveats: Reportedly, HLA-A and HLA-B alleles of most subjects were accurately predicted from TCR beta.

The V gene lost 5 bases and the J gene lost 1 base, with 27 bases spanning the gap. CDR1 and CDR2 from the germline V gene are MDHEN and SYDVKM. The CDR3 totals 20 residues. The PCR contained 60 Vbeta and 13 Jbeta primers. The data were produced by immunoSEQ multiplex PCR, yet TCRdb's version contains in-frame clones alone and is incomplete. Of 100,000 to 150,000 clones listed, roughly three fifths were seen once; the top ten hold 1.5%. The source of this sequence is a man aged 18 to 30 in good health and CMV-seronegative. J is TRBJ1-5 and V is TRBV28; D might be TRBD1 (6 bases). The sample comprised PBMCs. The chain's CDR3 is CASSPPPRQGRRGSNQPQHF. CDR3 in DNA: TGTGCCAGCAGTCCGCCCCCGCGTCAGGGGCGTAGGGGGAGCAATCAGCCCCAGCATTTT.